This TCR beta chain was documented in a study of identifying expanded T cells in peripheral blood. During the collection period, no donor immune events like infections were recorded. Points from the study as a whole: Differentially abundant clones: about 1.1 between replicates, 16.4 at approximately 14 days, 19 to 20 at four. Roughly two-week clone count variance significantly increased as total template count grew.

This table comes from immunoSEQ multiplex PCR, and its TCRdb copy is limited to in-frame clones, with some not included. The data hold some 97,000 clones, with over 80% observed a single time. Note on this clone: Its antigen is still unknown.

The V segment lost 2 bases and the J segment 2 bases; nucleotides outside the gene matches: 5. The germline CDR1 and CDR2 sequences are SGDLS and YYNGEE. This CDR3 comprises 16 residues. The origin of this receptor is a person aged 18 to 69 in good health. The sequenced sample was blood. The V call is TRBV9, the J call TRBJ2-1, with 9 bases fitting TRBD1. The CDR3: CASSVLTGGAYNEQFF. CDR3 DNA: TGTGCCAGCAGCGTTCTGACAGGGGGTGCCTACAATGAGCAGTTCTTC.